This TCR beta chain was documented in a study of sequential checkpoint blockade in melanoma. Study-level background: Arm A got nivolumab then ipilimumab; arm B the reverse, 1:1. Roughly 22 patients had tumor biopsies before treatment and at week 13.

This clone was seen a handful of times. Some clones are missing from TCRdb's copy, which holds only in-frame ones; the method was immunoSEQ multiplex PCR. The table lists about 2,900 clones, 25% to 35% of them singletons. The treatment was: randomized to nivolumab then ipilimumab (arm A) or the reverse (arm B). Germline loops: CDR1 LNHDA, CDR2 SQIVND (reference sequence). The CDR3 runs to 14 residues. Between the trimmed V and J ends, which lost 5 bases and 1 base, there was a span of 11 bases. The rearrangement uses TRBV19 and TRBJ1-1; TRBD1 might be the D (6 bases). Source: tumor tissue (inferred from file names), taken from a patient given nivolumab and ipilimumab in sequence. The TCR comes from a human donor with melanoma. The CDR3 DNA sequence: TGTGCCAGTAGTCCGAGACAGGAGAACACTGAAGCTTTCTTT. This translates into CASSPRQENTEAFF.